The rows below give T cell receptor beta chains drawn from one sample of a study of T cells in narcolepsy. The data were produced by immunoSEQ multiplex PCR, yet TCRdb's version contains in-frame clones alone and is incomplete. Of some 10,000 clones in the sample, 90% to 95% were seen once. Sequenced sample: CD45RA- memory CD4+ T cells from PBMCs. The receptors derive from a human donor with narcolepsy. Each CDR3 is given with its conserved first and last residue. Fields, in order: J gene, D gene, V gene, CDR3 DNA, CDR3 protein. D genes are given only for firm matches.

TRBJ1-2	TRBD1	TRBV2	TGTGCCAGCACCAAACAGGGGGCAGGGTCGGGCTACACCTTC	CASTKQGAGSGYTF
TRBJ1-5	-	TRBV10-2	TGCGCCAGCAGTGAGGGGACGGGAGCAAATCAGCCCCAGCATTTT	CASSEGTGANQPQHF
TRBJ2-3	TRBD2	TRBV5-5	TGTGCCAGCAGCTTCGACCAGGCGGGGGGGCCGGCTAGTGCAGATACGCAGTATTTT	CASSFDQAGGPASADTQYF
TRBJ2-5	TRBD1	TRBV5-1	TGCGCCAGCAGCTGGGGGGACAGGGGGCAAGAGACCCAGTACTTC	CASSWGDRGQETQYF
TRBJ2-5	TRBD2	TRBV10-1	TGCGCCAGCAGTGAGGGGTCTTCTAGCGGAGTGGGAGAGACCCAGTACTTC	CASSEGSSSGVGETQYF
TRBJ2-5	TRBD2	TRBV2	TGTGCCAGCAGATGGACTAGCACTGAGACCCAGTACTTC	CASRWTSTETQYF
TRBJ1-3	-	TRBV6-6	TGTGCCAGCAGTTACACGACAGCTGGAAACACCATATATTTT	CASSYTTAGNTIYF
TRBJ2-2	TRBD2	TRBV2	TGTGCCAGCAGGTCTTTAGCGGGGGGAGGAACCGGGGAGCTGTTTTTT	CASRSLAGGGTGELFF
TRBJ2-3	TRBD2	TRBV19	TGTGCCAGTAGTATAGGGGCGGGGGGTCCGTCTACAGATACGCAGTATTTT	CASSIGAGGPSTDTQYF
TRBJ1-5	-	TRBV27	TGTGCCAGCAGTTTAGGGGCGAGGAGGGGGCCCCAGCATTTT	CASSLGARRGPQHF
TRBJ2-1	TRBD2	TRBV27	TGTGCCAGCAGTTCAGTGGGACTAGCGGGGGCCAACTCCTACAATGAGCAGTTCTTC	CASSSVGLAGANSYNEQFF
TRBJ2-7	-	TRBV10-3	TGTGCCATCAGTGAGTCGAGCACGCGCTCCTACGAGCAGTACTTC	CAISESSTRSYEQYF
TRBJ1-5	-	TRBV7-6	TGTGCCAGCAGCTTAGAGTATGCGTTGGGGGGCGCGAGTCAGCCCCAGCATTTT	CASSLEYALGGASQPQHF
TRBJ1-2	-	TRBV30	TGTGCCTGGAGTGTGTCGGGGGGAGCTAACTATGGCTACACCTTC	CAWSVSGGANYGYTF
TRBJ2-1	-	TRBV11-2	TGTGCCAGCAGCTATGCCCGGGACAACAACTACAATGAGCAGTTCTTC	CASSYARDNNYNEQFF
TRBJ2-1	-	TRBV7-2	TGTGCCAGCAGCACTGGGGGTGAACAGTTCTTC	CASSTGGEQFF
TRBJ2-7	-	TRBV7-6	TGTGCCAGCAGCTTAGATCTCGAGGGTGAGCAGTACTTC	CASSLDLEGEQYF
TRBJ2-2	-	TRBV9	TGTGCCAGCAGCGTAAGGAACATTTTGAACACCGGGGAGCTGTTTTTT	CASSVRNILNTGELFF
TRBJ2-2	-	TRBV10-1	TGCGCCAGCAGTCCAGGGGGGGGCCGGGAGCTGTTTTTT	CASSPGGGRELFF
TRBJ2-1	TRBD2	TRBV2	TGTGCCAGCAAGACTAGCAGTCCGGTCTATGAGCAGTTCTTC	CASKTSSPVYEQFF
TRBJ2-5	-	TRBV5-1	TGCGCCAGCAGCTTGGTCGGCGGGGGCTCCCAAGAGACCCAGTACTTC	CASSLVGGGSQETQYF
TRBJ2-5	-	TRBV10-3	TGTGCCGCGGGGTCGGGGCTTGATGGAGCGGTGTACCAAGAGACCCAGTACTTC	CAAGSGLDGAVYQETQYF